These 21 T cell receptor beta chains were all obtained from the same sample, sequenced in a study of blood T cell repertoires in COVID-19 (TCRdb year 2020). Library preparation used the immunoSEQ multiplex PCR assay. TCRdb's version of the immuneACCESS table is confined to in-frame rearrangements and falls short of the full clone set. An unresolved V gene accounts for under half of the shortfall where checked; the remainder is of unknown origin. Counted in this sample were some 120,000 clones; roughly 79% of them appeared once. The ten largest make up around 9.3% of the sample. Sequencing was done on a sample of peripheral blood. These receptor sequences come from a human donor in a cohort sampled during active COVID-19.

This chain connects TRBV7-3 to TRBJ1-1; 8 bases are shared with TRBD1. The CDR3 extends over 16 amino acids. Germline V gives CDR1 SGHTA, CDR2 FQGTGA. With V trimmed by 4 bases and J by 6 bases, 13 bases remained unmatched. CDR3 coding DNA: TGTGCCAGCAGCTCAACCCCCCCCCAGGACAGGGCTGAAGCTTTCTTT. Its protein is CASSSTPPQDRAEAFF.

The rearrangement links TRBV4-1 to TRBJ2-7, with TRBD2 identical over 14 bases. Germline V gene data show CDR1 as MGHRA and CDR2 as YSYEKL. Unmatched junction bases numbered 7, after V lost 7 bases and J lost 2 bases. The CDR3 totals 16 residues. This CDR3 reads CASTRGGLAGAYEQYF. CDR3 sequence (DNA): TGCGCCAGCACCAGAGGGGGACTAGCGGGAGCCTACGAGCAGTACTTC.

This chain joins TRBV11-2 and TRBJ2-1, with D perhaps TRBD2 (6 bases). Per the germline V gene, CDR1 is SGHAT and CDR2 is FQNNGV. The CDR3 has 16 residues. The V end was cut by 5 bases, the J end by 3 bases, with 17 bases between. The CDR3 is CASSPSGRANYNEQFF. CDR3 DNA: TGTGCCAGCAGCCCCAGCGGGCGGGCAAACTACAATGAGCAGTTCTTC.

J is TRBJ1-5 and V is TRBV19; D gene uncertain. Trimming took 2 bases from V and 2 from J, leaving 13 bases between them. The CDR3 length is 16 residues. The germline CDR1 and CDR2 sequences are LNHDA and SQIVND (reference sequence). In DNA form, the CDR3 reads TGTGCCAGTAGTATAAGTTGGAGCCCACGCAATCAGCCCCAGCATTTT. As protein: CASSISWSPRNQPQHF.

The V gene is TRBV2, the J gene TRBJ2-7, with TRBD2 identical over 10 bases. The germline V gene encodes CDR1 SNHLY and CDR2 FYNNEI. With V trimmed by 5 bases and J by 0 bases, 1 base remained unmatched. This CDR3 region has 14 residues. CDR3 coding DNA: TGTGCCAGCAGTCGACTAGCGGGCTCCTACGAGCAGTACTTC. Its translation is CASSRLAGSYEQYF. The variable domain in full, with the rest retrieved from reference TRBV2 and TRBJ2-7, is EPEVTQTPSHQVTQMGQEVILRCVPISNHLYFYWYRQILGQKVEFLVSFYNNEISEKSEIFDDQFSVERPDGSNFTLKIRSTKLEDSAMYFCASSRLAGSYEQYFGPGTRLTVT.

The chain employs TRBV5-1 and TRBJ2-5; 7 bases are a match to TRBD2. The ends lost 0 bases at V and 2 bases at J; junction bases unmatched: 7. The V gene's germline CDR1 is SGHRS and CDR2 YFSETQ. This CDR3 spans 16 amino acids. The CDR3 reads CASSLVVAGPQETQYF. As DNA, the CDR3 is TGCGCCAGCAGCTTGGTGGTAGCGGGTCCACAAGAGACCCAGTACTTC. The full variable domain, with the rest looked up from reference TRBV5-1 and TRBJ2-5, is KAGVTQTPRYLIKTRGQQVTLSCSPISGHRSVSWYQQTPGQGLQFLFEYFSETQRNKGNFPGRFSGRQFSNSRSEMNVSTLELGDSALYLCASSLVVAGPQETQYFGPGTRLLVL.

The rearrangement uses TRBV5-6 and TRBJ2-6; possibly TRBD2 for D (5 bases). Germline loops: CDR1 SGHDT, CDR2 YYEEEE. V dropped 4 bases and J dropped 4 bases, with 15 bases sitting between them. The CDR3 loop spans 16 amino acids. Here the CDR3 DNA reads TGTGCCAGCAGCCGCTGGCGGGCCCTGGGGGCCAACGTCCTGACTTTC. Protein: CASSRWRALGANVLTF.

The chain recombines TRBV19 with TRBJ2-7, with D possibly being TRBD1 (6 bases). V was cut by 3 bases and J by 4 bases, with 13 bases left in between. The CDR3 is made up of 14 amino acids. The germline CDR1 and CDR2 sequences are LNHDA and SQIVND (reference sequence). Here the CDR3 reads CASSMPGQSYEQYF. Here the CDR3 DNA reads TGTGCCAGTAGTATGCCCGGACAGTCATACGAGCAGTACTTC. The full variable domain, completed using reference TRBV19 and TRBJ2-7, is DGGITQSPKYLFRKEGQNVTLSCEQNLNHDAMYWYRQDPGQGLRLIYYSQIVNDFQKGDIAEGYSVSREKKESFPLTVTSAQKNPTAFYLCASSMPGQSYEQYFGPGTRLTVT.

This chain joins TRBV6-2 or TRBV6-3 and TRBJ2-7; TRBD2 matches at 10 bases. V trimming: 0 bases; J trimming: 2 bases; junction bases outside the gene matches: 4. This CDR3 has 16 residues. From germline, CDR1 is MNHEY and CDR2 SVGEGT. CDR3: CASSYSTSGPPYEQYF. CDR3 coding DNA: TGTGCCAGCAGTTACTCGACTAGCGGGCCTCCCTACGAGCAGTACTTC.

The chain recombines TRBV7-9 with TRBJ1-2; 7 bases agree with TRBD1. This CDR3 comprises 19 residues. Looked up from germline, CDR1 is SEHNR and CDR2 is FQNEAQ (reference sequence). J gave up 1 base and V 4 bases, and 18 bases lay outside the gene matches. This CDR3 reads CASSSPLHGTAEDNYGYTF. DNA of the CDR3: TGTGCCAGCAGCTCCCCGCTACATGGGACAGCGGAGGATAACTATGGCTACACCTTC.

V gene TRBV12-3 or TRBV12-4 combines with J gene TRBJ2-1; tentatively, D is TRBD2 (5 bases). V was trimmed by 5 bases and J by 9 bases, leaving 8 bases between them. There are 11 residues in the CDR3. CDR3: CASSMRVEQFF. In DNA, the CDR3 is TGTGCCAGCAGTATGCGGGTTGAGCAGTTCTTC.

The CDR3 coding sequence is TGTGCCAGTAGTATTCACACAGGGAACACTGAAGCTTTCTTT. Translation gives CASSIHTGNTEAFF. This sequence joins TRBV19 and TRBJ1-1, with D maybe TRBD1 (5 bases). This CDR3 has 14 amino acids. V was clipped by 3 bases and J by 1 base, with 9 bases between them. CDR1 and CDR2 (germline): LNHDA, SQIVND (reference sequence).

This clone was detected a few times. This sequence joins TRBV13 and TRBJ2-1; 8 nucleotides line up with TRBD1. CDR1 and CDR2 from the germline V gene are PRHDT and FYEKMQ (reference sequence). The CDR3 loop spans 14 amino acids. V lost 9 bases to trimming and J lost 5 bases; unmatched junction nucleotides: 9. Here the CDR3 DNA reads TGTGCCAGTCCTCCAGGGGGCTGCGACAATGAGCAGTTCTTC. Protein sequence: CASPPGGCDNEQFF.

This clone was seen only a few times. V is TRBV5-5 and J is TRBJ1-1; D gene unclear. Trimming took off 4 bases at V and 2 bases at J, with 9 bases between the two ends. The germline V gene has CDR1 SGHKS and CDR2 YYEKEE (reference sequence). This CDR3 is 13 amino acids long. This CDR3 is CASSPAGNTEAFF. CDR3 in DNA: TGTGCCAGCAGCCCCGCGGGTAACACTGAAGCTTTCTTT.

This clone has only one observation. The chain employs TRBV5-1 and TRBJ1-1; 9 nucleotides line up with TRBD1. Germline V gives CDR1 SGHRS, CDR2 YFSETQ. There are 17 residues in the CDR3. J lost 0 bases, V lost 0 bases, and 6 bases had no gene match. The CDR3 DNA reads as TGCGCCAGCAGCTTGGGAGGACAGGGGATGCTGAACACTGAAGCTTTCTTT. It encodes CASSLGGQGMLNTEAFF.

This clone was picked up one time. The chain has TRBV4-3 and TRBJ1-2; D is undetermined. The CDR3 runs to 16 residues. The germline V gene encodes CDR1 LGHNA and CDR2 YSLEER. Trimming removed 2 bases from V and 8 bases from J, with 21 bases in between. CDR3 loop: CASSQSGQPSREGYTF. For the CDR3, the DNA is TGCGCCAGCAGCCAATCCGGCCAACCCAGCCGGGAGGGCTACACCTTC.

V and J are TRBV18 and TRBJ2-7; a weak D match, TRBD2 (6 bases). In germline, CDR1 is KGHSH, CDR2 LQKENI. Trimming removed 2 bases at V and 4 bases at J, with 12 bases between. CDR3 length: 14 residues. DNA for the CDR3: TGTGCCAGCTCACCAGCGGGATACCCTTACGAGCAGTACTTC. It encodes CASSPAGYPYEQYF. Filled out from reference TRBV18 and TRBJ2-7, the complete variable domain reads NAGVMQNPRHLVRRRGQEARLRCSPMKGHSHVYWYRQLPEEGLKFMVYLQKENIIDESGMPKERFSAEFPKEGPSILRIQQVVRGDSAAYFCASSPAGYPYEQYFGPGTRLTVT.

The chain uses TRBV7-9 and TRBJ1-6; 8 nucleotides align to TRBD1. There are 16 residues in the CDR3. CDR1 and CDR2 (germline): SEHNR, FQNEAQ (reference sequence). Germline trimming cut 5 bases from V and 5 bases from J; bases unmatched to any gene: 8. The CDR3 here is CASSDPGQGDNSPLHF. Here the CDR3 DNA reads TGTGCCAGCAGCGATCCAGGACAGGGAGATAATTCACCCCTCCACTTT.

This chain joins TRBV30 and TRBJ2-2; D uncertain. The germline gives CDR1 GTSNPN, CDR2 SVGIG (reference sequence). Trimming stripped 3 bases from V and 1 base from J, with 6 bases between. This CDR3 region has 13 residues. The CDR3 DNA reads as TGTGCCTGGAGGCGAGGGAACACCGGGGAGCTGTTTTTT. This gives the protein CAWRRGNTGELFF.

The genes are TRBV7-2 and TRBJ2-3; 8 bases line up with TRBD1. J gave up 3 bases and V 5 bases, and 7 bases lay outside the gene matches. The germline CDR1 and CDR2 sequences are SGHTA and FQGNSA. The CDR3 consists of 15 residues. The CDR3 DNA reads TGTGCCAGCAGCCCGGGACAGGTCGGGACAGATACGCAGTATTTT. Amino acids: CASSPGQVGTDTQYF.

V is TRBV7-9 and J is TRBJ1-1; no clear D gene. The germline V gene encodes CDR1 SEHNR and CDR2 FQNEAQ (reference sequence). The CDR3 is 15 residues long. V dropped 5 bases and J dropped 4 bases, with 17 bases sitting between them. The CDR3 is CASSSDDRAGTEAFF. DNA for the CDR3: TGTGCCAGCAGCAGCGACGATCGGGCGGGCACTGAAGCTTTCTTT.